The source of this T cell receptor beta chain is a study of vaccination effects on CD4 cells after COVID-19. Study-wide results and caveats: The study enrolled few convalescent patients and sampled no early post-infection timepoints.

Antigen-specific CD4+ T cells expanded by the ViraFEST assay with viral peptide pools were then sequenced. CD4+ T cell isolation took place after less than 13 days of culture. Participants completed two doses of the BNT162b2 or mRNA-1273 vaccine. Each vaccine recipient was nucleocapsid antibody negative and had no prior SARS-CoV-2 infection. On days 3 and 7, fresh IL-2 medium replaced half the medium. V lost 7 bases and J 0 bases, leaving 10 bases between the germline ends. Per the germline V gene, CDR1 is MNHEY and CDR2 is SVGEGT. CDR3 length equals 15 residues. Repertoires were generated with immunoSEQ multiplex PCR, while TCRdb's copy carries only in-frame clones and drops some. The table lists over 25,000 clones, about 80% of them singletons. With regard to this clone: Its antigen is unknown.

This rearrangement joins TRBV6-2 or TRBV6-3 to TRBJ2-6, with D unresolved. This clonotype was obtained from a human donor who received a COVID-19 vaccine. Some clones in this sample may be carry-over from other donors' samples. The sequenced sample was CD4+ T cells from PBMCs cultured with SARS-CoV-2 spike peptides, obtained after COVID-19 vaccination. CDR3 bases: TGTGCCAGCATCCCTGGGGACTCTGGGGCCAACGTCCTGACTTTC. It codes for CASIPGDSGANVLTF.